This entry is about one T cell receptor (beta chain). This record comes from a study of blood T cell repertoires in COVID-19. Clones were read by immunoSEQ multiplex PCR, and TCRdb kept only the in-frame ones, dropping some. This sample has 170,000 or so clones; roughly 90% occur once, and the top ten carry 6% to 8.5%. From germline, CDR1 is DFQATT and CDR2 SNEGSKA (reference sequence). V was clipped by 3 bases and J by 3 bases; unmatched bases: 5. This CDR3 is built from 14 residues. This sequence was found in a woman aged 45-65 years who had recovered from COVID-19. The specimen sequenced was PBMCs or T cells enriched from blood (not recorded which). The gene calls are TRBV20-1 and TRBJ2-3; 8 positions match TRBD2. CDR3 coding DNA: TGCAGTGCTAGTCGGGGGGGCCCGACAGATACGCAGTATTTT. Protein sequence: CSASRGGPTDTQYF.